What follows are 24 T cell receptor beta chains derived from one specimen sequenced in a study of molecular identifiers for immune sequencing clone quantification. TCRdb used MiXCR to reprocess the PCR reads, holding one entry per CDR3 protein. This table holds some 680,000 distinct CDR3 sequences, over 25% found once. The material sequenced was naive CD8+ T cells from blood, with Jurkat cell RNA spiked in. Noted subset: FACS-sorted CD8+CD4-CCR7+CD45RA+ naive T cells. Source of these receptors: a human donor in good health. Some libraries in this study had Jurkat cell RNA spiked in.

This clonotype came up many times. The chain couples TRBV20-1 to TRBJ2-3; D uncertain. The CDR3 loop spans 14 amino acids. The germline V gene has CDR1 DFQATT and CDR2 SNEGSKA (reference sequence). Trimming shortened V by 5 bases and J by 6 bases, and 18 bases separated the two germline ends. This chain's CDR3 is CSAPPAGAWDTQYF. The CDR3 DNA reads TGCAGTGCTCCCCCCGCAGGTGCCTGGGATACGCAGTATTTT.

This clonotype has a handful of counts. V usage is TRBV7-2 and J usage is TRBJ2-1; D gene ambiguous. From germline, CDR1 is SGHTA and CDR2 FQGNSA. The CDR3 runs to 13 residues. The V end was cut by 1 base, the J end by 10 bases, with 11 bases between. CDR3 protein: CASSLGSFVEQFF. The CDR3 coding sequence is TGTGCCAGCAGCTTAGGAAGCTTCGTAGAGCAGTTCTTC.

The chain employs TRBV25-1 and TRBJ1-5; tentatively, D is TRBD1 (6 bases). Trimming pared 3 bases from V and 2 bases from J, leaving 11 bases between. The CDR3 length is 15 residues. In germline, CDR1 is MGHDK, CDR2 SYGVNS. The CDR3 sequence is CASSEWGAGNQPQHF. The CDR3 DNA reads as TGTGCCAGCAGTGAGTGGGGGGCAGGCAATCAGCCCCAGCATTTT.

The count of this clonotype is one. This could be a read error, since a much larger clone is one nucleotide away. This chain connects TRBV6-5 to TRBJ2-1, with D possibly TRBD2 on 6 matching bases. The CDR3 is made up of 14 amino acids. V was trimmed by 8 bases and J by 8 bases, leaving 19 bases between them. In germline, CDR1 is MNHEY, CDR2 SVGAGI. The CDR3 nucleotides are TGTGCCAGCGGTTTTATAGGTCCGGGGGATGAGCAGTTCTTC. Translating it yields CASGFIGPGDEQFF.

The CDR3 reads CASSHRDTPYEQYF. In DNA form, the CDR3 reads TGTGCCAGCAGCCACCGGGACACTCCCTACGAGCAGTACTTC. The V and J genes are TRBV6-5 and TRBJ2-7; D is possibly TRBD1 (6 bases). This CDR3 comprises 14 residues. Germline CDR1 and CDR2: MNHEY and SVGAGI. Trimming left V 6 bases short and J 2 bases short, with 14 bases between.

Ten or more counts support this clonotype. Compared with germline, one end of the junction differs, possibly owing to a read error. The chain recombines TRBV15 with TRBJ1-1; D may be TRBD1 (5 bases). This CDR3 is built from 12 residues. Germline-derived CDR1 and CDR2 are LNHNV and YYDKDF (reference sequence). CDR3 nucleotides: TGTGCCACAAGCAGGGAGAACACTGAAGCTTTCTTT. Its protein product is CATSRENTEAFF.

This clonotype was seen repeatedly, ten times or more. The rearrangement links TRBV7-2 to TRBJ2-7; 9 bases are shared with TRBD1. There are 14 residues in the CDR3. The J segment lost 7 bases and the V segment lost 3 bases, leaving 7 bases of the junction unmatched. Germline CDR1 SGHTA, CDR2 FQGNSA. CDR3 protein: CASSFWDRAGEQYF. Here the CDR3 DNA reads TGTGCCAGCAGCTTTTGGGACAGGGCAGGGGAGCAGTACTTC. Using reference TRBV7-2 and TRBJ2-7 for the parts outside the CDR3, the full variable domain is GAGVSQSPSNKVTEKGKDVELRCDPISGHTALYWYRQSLGQGLEFLIYFQGNSAPDKSGLPSDRFSAERTGGSVSTLTIQRTQQEDSAVYLCASSFWDRAGEQYFGPGTRLTVT.

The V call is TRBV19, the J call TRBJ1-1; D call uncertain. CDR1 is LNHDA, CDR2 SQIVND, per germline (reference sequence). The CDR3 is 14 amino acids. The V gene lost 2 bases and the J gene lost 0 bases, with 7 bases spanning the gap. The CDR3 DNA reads TGTGCCAGTAGTATAATCGGGGTGAACACTGAAGCTTTCTTT. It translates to CASSIIGVNTEAFF.

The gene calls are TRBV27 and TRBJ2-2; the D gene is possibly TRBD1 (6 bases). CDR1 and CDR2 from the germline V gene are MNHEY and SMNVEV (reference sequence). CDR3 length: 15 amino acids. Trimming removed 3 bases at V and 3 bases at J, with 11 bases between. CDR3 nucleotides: TGTGCCAGCAGTTTGCAGGGGCCGGACACCGGGGAGCTGTTTTTT. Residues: CASSLQGPDTGELFF.

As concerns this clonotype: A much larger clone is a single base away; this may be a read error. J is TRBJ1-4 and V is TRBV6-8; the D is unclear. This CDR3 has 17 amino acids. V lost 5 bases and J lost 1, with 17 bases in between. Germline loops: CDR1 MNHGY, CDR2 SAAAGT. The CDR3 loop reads CASSPIGLVVTNEKLFF. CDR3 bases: TGTGCCAGCAGTCCTATCGGACTGGTTGTAACTAATGAAAAACTGTTTTTT.

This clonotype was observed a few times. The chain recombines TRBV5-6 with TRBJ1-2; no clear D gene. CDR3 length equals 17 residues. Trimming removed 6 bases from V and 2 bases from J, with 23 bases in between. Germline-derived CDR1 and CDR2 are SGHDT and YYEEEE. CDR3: CASNSALRPTPNYGYTF. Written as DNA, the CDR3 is TGTGCCAGCAACTCTGCCCTCCGCCCGACACCGAACTATGGCTACACCTTC.

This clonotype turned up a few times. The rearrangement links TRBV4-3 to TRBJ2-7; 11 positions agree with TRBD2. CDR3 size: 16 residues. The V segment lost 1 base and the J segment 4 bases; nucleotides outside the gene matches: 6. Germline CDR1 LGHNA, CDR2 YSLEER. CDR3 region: CASSQGLAGYSYEQYF. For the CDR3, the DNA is TGCGCCAGCAGCCAAGGACTAGCGGGATATTCTTACGAGCAGTACTTC.

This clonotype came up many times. CDR3 region: CSARFDYGYTF. CDR3 sequence (DNA): TGCAGTGCTAGATTCGACTATGGCTACACCTTC. This chain connects TRBV20-1 to TRBJ1-2; D unclear. The germline V and J ends were trimmed by 2 bases and 3 bases, with 4 bases remaining between them. The CDR3 extends over 11 amino acids. Germline V gene data show CDR1 as DFQATT and CDR2 as SNEGSKA (reference sequence).

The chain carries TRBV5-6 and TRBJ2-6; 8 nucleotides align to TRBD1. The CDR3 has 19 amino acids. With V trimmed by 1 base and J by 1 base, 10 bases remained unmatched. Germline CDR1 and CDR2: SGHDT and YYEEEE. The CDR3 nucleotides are TGTGCCAGCAGCTTGCTGAGACAGGGGTTGTTTTCTGGGGCCAACGTCCTGACTTTC. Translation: CASSLLRQGLFSGANVLTF.

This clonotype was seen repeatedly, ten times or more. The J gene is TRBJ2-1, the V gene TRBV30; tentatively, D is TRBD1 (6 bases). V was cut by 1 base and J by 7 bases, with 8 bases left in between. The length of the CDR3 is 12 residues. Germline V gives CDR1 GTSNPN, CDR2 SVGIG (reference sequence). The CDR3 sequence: CAWSEQGNEQFF. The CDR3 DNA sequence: TGTGCCTGGAGTGAACAGGGTAATGAGCAGTTCTTC.

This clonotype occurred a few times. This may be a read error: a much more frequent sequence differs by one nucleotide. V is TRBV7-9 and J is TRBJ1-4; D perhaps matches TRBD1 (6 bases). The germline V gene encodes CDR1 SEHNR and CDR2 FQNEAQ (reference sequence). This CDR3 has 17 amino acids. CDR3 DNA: TGTGCCAGCGGCTTAGGCGGTACAGGGTTGCTGGATGAAAAACTGTTTTTT. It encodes CASGLGGTGLLDEKLFF.

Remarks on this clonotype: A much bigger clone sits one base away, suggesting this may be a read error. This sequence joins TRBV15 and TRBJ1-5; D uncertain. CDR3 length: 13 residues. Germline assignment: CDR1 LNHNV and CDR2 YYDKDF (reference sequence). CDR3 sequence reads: CAASSYSNQPQHF. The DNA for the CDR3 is TGTGCCGCCAGCAGCTATAGCAATCAGCCCCAGCATTTT. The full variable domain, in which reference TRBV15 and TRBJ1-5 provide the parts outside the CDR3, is DAMVIQNPRYQVTQFGKPVTLSCSQTLNHNVMYWYQQKSSQAPKLLFHYYDKDFNNEADTPDNFQSRRPNTSFCFLDIRSPGLGDTAMYLCAASSYSNQPQHFGDGTRLSIL.

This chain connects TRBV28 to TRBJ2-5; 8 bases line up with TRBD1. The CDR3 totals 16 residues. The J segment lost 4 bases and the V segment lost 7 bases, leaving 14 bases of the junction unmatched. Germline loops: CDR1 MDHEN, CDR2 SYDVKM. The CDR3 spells CASTLFATGGLETQYF. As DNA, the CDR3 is TGTGCCAGCACCCTATTCGCAACAGGGGGATTAGAGACCCAGTACTTC.

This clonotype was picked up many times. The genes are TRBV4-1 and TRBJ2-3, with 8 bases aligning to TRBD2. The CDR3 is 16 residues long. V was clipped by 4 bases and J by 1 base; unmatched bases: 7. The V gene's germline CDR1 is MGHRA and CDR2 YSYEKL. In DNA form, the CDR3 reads TGCGCCAGCAGCCTCGAGCGGGGGCCGGGCACAGATACGCAGTATTTT. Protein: CASSLERGPGTDTQYF.

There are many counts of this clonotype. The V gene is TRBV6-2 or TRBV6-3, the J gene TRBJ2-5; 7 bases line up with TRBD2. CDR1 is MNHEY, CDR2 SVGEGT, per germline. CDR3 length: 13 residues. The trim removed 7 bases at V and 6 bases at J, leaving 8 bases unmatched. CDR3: CASKKGGEKTQYF. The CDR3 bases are TGTGCCAGCAAGAAGGGAGGGGAGAAGACCCAGTACTTC.

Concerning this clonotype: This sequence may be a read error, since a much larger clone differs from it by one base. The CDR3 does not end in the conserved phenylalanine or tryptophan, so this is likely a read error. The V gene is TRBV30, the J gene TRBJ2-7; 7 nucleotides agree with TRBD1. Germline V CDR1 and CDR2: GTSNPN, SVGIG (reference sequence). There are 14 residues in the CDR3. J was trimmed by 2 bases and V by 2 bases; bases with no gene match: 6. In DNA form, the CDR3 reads TGTGCCTGGAGTTTCGGGGACAGAGCCTACGAGCAGTACATC. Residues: CAWSFGDRAYEQYI.

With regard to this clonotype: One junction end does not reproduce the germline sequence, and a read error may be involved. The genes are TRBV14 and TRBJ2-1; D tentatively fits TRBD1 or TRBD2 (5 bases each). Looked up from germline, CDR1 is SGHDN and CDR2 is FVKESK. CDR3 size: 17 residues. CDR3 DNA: TGTGCCAGCAGCCAAAAGGGACGTCATAGCTCCTACAATGGGCAGTTCTTC. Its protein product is CASSQKGRHSSYNGQFF.

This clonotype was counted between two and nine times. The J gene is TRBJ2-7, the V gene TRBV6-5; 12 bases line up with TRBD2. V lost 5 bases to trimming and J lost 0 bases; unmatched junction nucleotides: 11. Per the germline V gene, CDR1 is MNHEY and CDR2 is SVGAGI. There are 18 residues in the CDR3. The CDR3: CASSPTGTSGRYSYEQYF. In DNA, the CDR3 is TGTGCCAGCAGTCCAACGGGGACTAGCGGGCGTTACTCCTACGAGCAGTACTTC.

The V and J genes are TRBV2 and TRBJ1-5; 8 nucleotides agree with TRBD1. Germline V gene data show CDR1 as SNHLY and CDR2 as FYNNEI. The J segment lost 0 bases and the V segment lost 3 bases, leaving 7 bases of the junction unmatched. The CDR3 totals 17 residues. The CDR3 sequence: CASSEGADRDSNQPQHF. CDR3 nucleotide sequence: TGTGCCAGCAGTGAGGGGGCGGACAGGGATAGCAATCAGCCCCAGCATTTT.